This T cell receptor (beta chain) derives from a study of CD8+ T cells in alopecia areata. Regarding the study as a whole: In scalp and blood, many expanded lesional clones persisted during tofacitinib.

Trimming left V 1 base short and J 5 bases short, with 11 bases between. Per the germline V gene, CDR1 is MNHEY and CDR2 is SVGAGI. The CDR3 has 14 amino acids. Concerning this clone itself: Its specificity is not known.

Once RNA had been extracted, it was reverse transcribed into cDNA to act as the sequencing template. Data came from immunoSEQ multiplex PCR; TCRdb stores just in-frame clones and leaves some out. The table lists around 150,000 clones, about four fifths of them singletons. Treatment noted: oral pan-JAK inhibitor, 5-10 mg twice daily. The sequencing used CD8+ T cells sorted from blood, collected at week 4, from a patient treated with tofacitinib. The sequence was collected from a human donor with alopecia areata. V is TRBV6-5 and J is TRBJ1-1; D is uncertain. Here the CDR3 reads CASSYWAGNTEAFF. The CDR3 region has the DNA TGTGCCAGCAGTTACTGGGCAGGAAATACTGAAGCTTTCTTT.